The sequence of this T cell receptor beta chain was determined in a study of shared clonotypes between healthy human individuals. General observations from the study: Large depth notwithstanding, sorted-subset sequencing proved incomplete by rarefaction. Among the subsets, naive ones generally showed larger estimated richness than memory ones.

Several immunoSEQ plates held equal portions of the genomic DNA taken from each subset. Original processing notes: ImmunoSEQ yielded junction-only sequences lacking quality scores, so filtering differed. Generated by immunoSEQ multiplex PCR, the TCRdb table keeps only in-frame clones and is missing some. That table is the source of V, J and clone size, and D and trimming were worked out from the DNA. The profile shows 500,000 or so clones, approximately 94% of them singletons. The CDR3 is made up of 13 amino acids. Germline CDR1 and CDR2: SGDLS and YYNGEE. V was pared by 0 bases and J by 7 bases, with 3 bases of the junction left unmatched. Regarding this clone: Its antigen is still unknown.

Sequencing was performed on naive CD4+ T cells sorted from blood. Subset given: CD45RA+ positively selected. The receptor's source is a woman in her 30s in good health. The chain combines TRBV9 with TRBJ2-7; 8 bases fit TRBD2. DNA for the CDR3: TGTGCCAGCAGCGTAGTTGCGGGAGGTGAGCAGTACTTC. Its protein product is CASSVVAGGEQYF.